The entry that follows covers one T cell receptor beta chain sequence. Its antigen is not identified. This sample was taken from a study of shared clonotypes between healthy human individuals. The CDR3 has 15 residues. V was trimmed by 2 bases and J by 10 bases, leaving 20 bases between them. Per the germline V gene, CDR1 is MNHNS and CDR2 is SASEGT. Whole-study results and caveats: The sampled material consisted only of blood, and tissue repertoires are likely to differ.

The input for sorted-subset replicate PCRs was approximately 200 ng DNA, approximately 30,000 T cell genomes. Some clones are missing from TCRdb's copy, which holds only in-frame ones; the method was immunoSEQ multiplex PCR. In the table there are just over 2,000,000 clones, 90% to 95% of which are singletons. From CD4+ cells came CD45RA+ naive and CD45RA-negative memory subsets. The V and J genes are TRBV6-1 and TRBJ1-2; no reliable D call. The sequence came from a man younger than 30 in good health. Sequencing was carried out using naive CD4+ T cells sorted from blood. Subset: CD45RA+ positively selected. The CDR3 is CASSERAGLLSNYTF. CDR3 nucleotides: TGTGCCAGCAGTGAACGGGCCGGGCTACTCTCGAACTACACCTTC.